This is a list of T cell receptor beta chains from one sample in a study of cytomegalovirus exposure and HLA in healthy donors. Sequencing used immunoSEQ multiplex PCR; TCRdb keeps in-frame clones, though not all of them. The repertoire holds about 130,000 clones, with under 90% as singletons. The sequencing input was PBMCs. These receptors were taken from a man aged 30 to 45 in good health and CMV-seronegative. Both conserved end residues are part of each CDR3. Fields, in order: clone size, D gene, V gene, J gene, CDR3 DNA, CDR3 protein. The D gene is left open where the match is weak. Clone size, where shown, is once, few, many, or a class for clones that have expanded.

>-|-|TRBV6-1|TRBJ1-4
TGTGCCAGCAGTGGGTGGGCAAGGGGGGAAAAACTGTTTTTT
CASSGWARGEKLFF
>-|TRBD2|TRBV9|TRBJ2-1
TGTGCCAGCAGTCCGGGACTAGCGTCCTACAATGAGCAGTTCTTC
CASSPGLASYNEQFF
>-|-|TRBV6-6|TRBJ1-5
TGTGCCAGCAGGAGACAGGCTAATCAGCCCCAGCATTTT
CASRRQANQPQHF
>-|-|TRBV21-1|TRBJ1-2
TGTGCCAGCAGCAAAGGCCAGGACAGAGACTATGGCTACACCTTC
CASSKGQDRDYGYTF
>-|-|TRBV19|TRBJ1-1
TGTGCCAGTAGTATAGGCGGTGTGAACACTGAAGCTTTCTTT
CASSIGGVNTEAFF
>-|TRBD1|TRBV4-1|TRBJ1-5
TGCGCCAGCAGCCAGGGACAGGGACTTCAGCCCCAGCATTTT
CASSQGQGLQPQHF
>-|-|TRBV5-4|TRBJ2-3
TGTGCCAGCAGCGTAGTTAGGGGAACTAGCACAGATACGCAGTATTTT
CASSVVRGTSTDTQYF
>-|-|TRBV11-2|TRBJ1-2
TGTGCCAGCAGCTTCGGGGTTGGCTACACCTTC
CASSFGVGYTF
>-|-|TRBV6-1|TRBJ1-2
TGTGCCAGCAGTGCACAGGGATATGGCTACACCTTC
CASSAQGYGYTF
>few|-|TRBV7-6|TRBJ2-7
TGTGCCAGCAGCTCCAGGGTGGGGGAGCAGTACTTC
CASSSRVGEQYF
>-|TRBD1|TRBV2|TRBJ1-6
TGTGCCAGCAGGGCCGGGACAGGGAATTCACCCCTCCACTTT
CASRAGTGNSPLHF
>-|TRBD1|TRBV28|TRBJ2-5
TGTGCCAGCAGTTTGGATTCCGACAGGGGCCAACAGGCCCCCCCAGAGACCCAGTACTTC
CASSLDSDRGQQAPPETQYF
>-|TRBD1|TRBV5-1|TRBJ2-7
TGCGCCAGCAGCTTGGGACAGGGGGCGAGAGACGAGCAGTACTTC
CASSLGQGARDEQYF
>-|-|TRBV29-1|TRBJ1-1
TGCAGCGTTGGGTTTGGGGGGGAAAACACTGAAGCTTTCTTT
CSVGFGGENTEAFF
>-|TRBD2|TRBV5-1|TRBJ2-7
TGCGCCAGCAGCATACTAGCGGGGGTTCTATACGAGCAGTACTTC
CASSILAGVLYEQYF
>-|TRBD2|TRBV5-4|TRBJ2-7
TGTGCCAGCAGCCCCTCGCTTGCGGGGGGGCAGCGAGAGCAGTACTTC
CASSPSLAGGQREQYF
>-|TRBD2|TRBV15|TRBJ2-1
TGTGCCACCAGCAGAGATATCGCGGGGGGGGCGAATGAGCAGTTCTTC
CATSRDIAGGANEQFF
>-|-|TRBV5-4|TRBJ2-2
TGTGCCAGCAGCTTGGGGGGCGCGGACACCGGGGAGCTGTTTTTT
CASSLGGADTGELFF
>-|-|TRBV5-1|TRBJ1-2
TGCGCCAGCAGCTTCGCGAGTGGGCAGACTAACTATGGCTACACCTTC
CASSFASGQTNYGYTF
>-|TRBD2|TRBV5-1|TRBJ2-1
TGCGCCAGCAGCGGAACTAGCGGGGGGGCTGCCTACAATGAGCAGTTCTTC
CASSGTSGGAAYNEQFF
>-|-|TRBV7-3|TRBJ1-2
TGTGCCAGCAGCCCCTTCCCAGGGCCGTATGGCTACACCTTC
CASSPFPGPYGYTF
>-|-|TRBV4-2|TRBJ2-2
TGTGCCAGCAGCCAAGAGTTCAGGCGCACCGGGGAGCTGTTTTTT
CASSQEFRRTGELFF
>-|-|TRBV5-1|TRBJ1-1
TGCGCCAGCAAATCGTTTGGACAGAGGACTGAAGCTTTCTTT
CASKSFGQRTEAFF
>-|-|TRBV9|TRBJ2-1
TGTGCCAGCAGCCCCCGAGAAAATGAGCAGTTCTTC
CASSPRENEQFF
>-|TRBD1|TRBV28|TRBJ2-7
TGTGCCAGCACCCCGGGACAGTCTTCCTACGAGCAGTACTTC
CASTPGQSSYEQYF
>-|-|TRBV6-5|TRBJ2-7
TGTGCCAGCAGTTACCGCCAGGGGATACACGAGCAGTACTTC
CASSYRQGIHEQYF
>-|-|TRBV2|TRBJ1-2
TGTGCCAGCTCCGAGAGACAGGTATATGGCTACACCTTC
CASSERQVYGYTF
>-|-|TRBV28|TRBJ1-1
TGTGCCAGCAGTCAATGGGCAGGCCAGAACACTGAAGCTTTCTTT
CASSQWAGQNTEAFF
>-|TRBD1|TRBV25-1|TRBJ2-7
TGTGCCAGCAGTTCACAGGGGACCTCCTACGAGCAGTACTTC
CASSSQGTSYEQYF
>-|TRBD1|TRBV5-1|TRBJ2-2
TGCGCCAGCAGCTTGGTCCTAGTCCACAGGGGGAACACCGGGGAGCTGTTTTTT
CASSLVLVHRGNTGELFF
>-|-|TRBV5-6|TRBJ2-7
TGTGCCAGCAGCTGGATGAGGGGGACCGAGCAGTACTTC
CASSWMRGTEQYF
>-|-|TRBV2|TRBJ1-3
TGTGCCAGCAGTGAGTGGCGGGGGGCGATAGCTGGAAACACCATATATTTT
CASSEWRGAIAGNTIYF
>-|TRBD2|TRBV6-5|TRBJ2-2
TGTGCCAGCAGTTACTCGACTAGCGGGGGCGGGGAGCTGTTTTTT
CASSYSTSGGGELFF
>-|-|TRBV7-7|TRBJ2-5
TGTGCCAGCAGCTTAGGGACTCCCGGAGAGACCCAGTACTTC
CASSLGTPGETQYF
>-|TRBD1|TRBV11-2|TRBJ1-2
TGTGCCAGCAGCTCAACGACAGGGGATTATGGCTACACCTTC
CASSSTTGDYGYTF
>few|-|TRBV7-9|TRBJ1-2
TGTGCCAGCAGCTTAGCCAGGGCCCATGGCTACACCTTC
CASSLARAHGYTF
>-|-|TRBV10-2|TRBJ1-2
TGCGCCAGCAGTGAGTCGCGGGGCCCATCCTATGGCTACACCTTC
CASSESRGPSYGYTF
>-|TRBD1|TRBV6-5|TRBJ2-3
TGTGCCAGCAGTTACTCTGCCAGGGGGATCGCAGATACGCAGTATTTT
CASSYSARGIADTQYF
>-|TRBD1|TRBV7-8|TRBJ2-7
TGTGCCAGCAGCATCGGACAGGGTAACGAGCAGTACTTC
CASSIGQGNEQYF
>-|TRBD1|TRBV28|TRBJ1-2
TGTGCCAGCAGTCAATGGACAGGGTCGGATGACACCTTC
CASSQWTGSDDTF
>-|TRBD1|TRBV7-2|TRBJ2-5
TGTGCCAGCAGCTATAGGACAGGACGAAGCGGAGAGACCCAGTACTTC
CASSYRTGRSGETQYF
>-|-|TRBV28|TRBJ2-2
TGTGCCAGCAGTTTCTGGGCCCTCCCGCCAGCCGGGGAGCTGTTTTTT
CASSFWALPPAGELFF
>-|TRBD1|TRBV9|TRBJ2-1
TGTGCCAGCAGCCCGTGGACAGGGGGCGCTGGGAATGAGCAGTTCTTC
CASSPWTGGAGNEQFF
>few|TRBD2|TRBV2|TRBJ2-7
TGTGCCAGCAGTACTAGCGGGGGGAGCTCCTACGAGCAGTACTTC
CASSTSGGSSYEQYF
>-|-|TRBV27|TRBJ1-4
TGTGCCAGCACCACCCGAGGGTCTAATGAAAAACTGTTTTTT
CASTTRGSNEKLFF
>-|-|TRBV6-1|TRBJ2-5
TGTGCCAGCAGTGCTACACAGGGAATAGAGACCCAGTACTTC
CASSATQGIETQYF
>-|-|TRBV19|TRBJ1-4
TGTGCCAGTAGTATAGCGCGACAGTCAATGGGGGAAAAACTGTTTTTT
CASSIARQSMGEKLFF
>once|-|TRBV5-1|TRBJ2-5
TGCGCCAGCAGCTTGGCTGTAGGGCAGGGAATTGGAGAGACCCAGTACTTC
CASSLAVGQGIGETQYF
>once|-|TRBV7-3|TRBJ2-3
TGTGCCAGCAGCCCGAATTTGGCGGCGCAGTATTTT
CASSPNLAAQYF
>-|-|TRBV27|TRBJ2-1
TGTGCCAGCAAGACAGCCTACAATGAGCAGTTCTTC
CASKTAYNEQFF
>-|-|TRBV6-1|TRBJ1-6
TGTGCCAGCAGTGAAGTGAGAGGGACTTACTCACCCCTCCACTTT
CASSEVRGTYSPLHF
>-|TRBD1|TRBV6-1|TRBJ2-7
TGTGCCAGCAACCTCGGGACAGGGGGGAGCTACGAGCAGTACTTC
CASNLGTGGSYEQYF
>once|TRBD1|TRBV9|TRBJ2-2
TGTGCCAGCAGCCCCCAGGGGGCGGCCCACGGGGAGCTGTTTTTT
CASSPQGAAHGELFF
>-|TRBD1|TRBV19|TRBJ1-5
TGTGCCAGTAGTATAGGGACAGGGGGATATCAGCCCCAGCATTTT
CASSIGTGGYQPQHF
>-|-|TRBV29-1|TRBJ1-2
TGCAGCGTTGTGGCGGGGGACTATGGCTACACCTTC
CSVVAGDYGYTF
>-|-|TRBV7-9|TRBJ2-5
TGTGCCAGCAGCGACCGACAGACCCCCCAAGAGACCCAGTACTTC
CASSDRQTPQETQYF
>-|-|TRBV5-8|TRBJ2-7
TGTGCCAGCAGCTTGAGCGACGGATCGCCCATCGAGCAGTACTTC
CASSLSDGSPIEQYF
>-|-|TRBV9|TRBJ1-6
TGTGCCAGCAGCGTAGGACAGCCTTATAATTCACCCCTCCACTTT
CASSVGQPYNSPLHF
>few|TRBD2|TRBV9|TRBJ2-1
TGTGCCAGCAGCGTAGAGGGGAGGCTAGCGGGGGGCTGGGGCTACAATGAGCAGTTCTTC
CASSVEGRLAGGWGYNEQFF
>-|-|TRBV6-6|TRBJ2-2
TGTGCCAGCAGTTACAGAGACACCGGGGAGCTGTTTTTT
CASSYRDTGELFF